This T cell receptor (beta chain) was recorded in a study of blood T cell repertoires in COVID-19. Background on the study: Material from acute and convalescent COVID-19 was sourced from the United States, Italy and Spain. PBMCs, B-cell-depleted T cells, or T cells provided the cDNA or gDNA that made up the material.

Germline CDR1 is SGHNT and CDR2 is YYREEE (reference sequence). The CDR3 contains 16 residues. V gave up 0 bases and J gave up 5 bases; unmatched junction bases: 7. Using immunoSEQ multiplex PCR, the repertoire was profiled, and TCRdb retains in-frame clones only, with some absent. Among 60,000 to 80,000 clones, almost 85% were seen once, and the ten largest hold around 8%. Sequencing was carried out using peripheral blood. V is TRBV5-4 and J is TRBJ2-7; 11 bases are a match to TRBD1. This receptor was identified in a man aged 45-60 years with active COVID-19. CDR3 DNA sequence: TGTGCCAGCAGCTTGGCCGGGACAGGGGGGTCGAACGAGCAGTACTTC. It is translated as CASSLAGTGGSNEQYF.